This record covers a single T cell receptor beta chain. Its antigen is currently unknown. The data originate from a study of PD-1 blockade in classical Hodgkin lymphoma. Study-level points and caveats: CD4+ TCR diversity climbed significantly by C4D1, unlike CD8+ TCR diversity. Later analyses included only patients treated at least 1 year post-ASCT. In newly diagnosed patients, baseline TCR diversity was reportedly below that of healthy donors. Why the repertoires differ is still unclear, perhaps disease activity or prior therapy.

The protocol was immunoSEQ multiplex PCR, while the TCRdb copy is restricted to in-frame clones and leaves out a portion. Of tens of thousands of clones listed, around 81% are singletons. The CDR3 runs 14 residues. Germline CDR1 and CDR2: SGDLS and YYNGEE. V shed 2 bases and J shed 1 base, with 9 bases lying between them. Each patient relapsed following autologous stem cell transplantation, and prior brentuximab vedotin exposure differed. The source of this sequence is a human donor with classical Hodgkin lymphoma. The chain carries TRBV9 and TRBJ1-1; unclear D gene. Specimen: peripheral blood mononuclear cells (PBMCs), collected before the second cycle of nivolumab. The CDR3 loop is CASSVYFQNTEAFF. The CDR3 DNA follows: TGTGCCAGCAGCGTCTACTTTCAGAACACTGAAGCTTTCTTT.